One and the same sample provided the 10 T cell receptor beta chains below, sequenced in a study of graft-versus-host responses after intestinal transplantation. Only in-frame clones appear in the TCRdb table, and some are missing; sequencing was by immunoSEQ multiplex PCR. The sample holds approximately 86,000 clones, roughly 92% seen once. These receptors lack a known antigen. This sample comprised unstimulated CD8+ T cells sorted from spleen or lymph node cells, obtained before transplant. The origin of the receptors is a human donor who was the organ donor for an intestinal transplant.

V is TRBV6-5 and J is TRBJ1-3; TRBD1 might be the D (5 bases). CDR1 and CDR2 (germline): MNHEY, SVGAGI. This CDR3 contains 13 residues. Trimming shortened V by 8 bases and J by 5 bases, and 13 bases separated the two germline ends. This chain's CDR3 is CASGRVTRNTIYF. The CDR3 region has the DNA TGTGCCAGCGGCAGGGTTACTAGAAACACCATATATTTT.

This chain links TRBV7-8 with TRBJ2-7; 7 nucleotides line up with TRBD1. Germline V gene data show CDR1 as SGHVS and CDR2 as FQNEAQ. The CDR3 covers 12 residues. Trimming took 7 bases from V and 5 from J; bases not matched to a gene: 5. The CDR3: CASKQGFHEQYF. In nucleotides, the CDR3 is TGTGCCAGCAAACAGGGGTTCCACGAGCAGTACTTC.

The chain's CDR3 is CASRLAGGYNEQFF. The DNA for the CDR3 is TGTGCCAGTAGACTAGCGGGGGGCTACAATGAGCAGTTCTTC. This chain uses TRBV19 with TRBJ2-1; 12 bases fit TRBD2. After removal of 6 bases from V and 3 bases from J, the junction contained 0 bases not matched to a gene. The germline gives CDR1 LNHDA, CDR2 SQIVND (reference sequence). The CDR3 spans 14 residues.

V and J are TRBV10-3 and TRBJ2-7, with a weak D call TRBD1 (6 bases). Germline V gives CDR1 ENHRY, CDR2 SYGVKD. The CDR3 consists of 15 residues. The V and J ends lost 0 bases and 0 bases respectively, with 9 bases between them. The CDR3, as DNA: TGTGCCATCAGTGAGTCGCAGGGGCCCTCCTACGAGCAGTACTTC. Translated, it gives CAISESQGPSYEQYF.

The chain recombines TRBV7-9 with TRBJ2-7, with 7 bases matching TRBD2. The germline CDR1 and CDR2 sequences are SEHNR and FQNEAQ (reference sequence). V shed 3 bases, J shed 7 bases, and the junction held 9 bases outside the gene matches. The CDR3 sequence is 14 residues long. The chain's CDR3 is CASSFGGGLDEQYF. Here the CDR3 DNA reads TGTGCCAGCAGCTTTGGGGGGGGGTTGGATGAGCAGTACTTC.

CDR3 loop: CASSVDLSSEAFF. In nucleotides, the CDR3 is TGTGCCAGCAGCGTAGATCTTAGTTCTGAAGCTTTCTTT. The chain carries TRBV9 and TRBJ1-1; no firm D call. Looked up from germline, CDR1 is SGDLS and CDR2 is YYNGEE. The V and J ends lost 0 bases and 6 bases respectively, with 9 bases between them. This CDR3 spans 13 amino acids.

The CDR3 spells CASSFEGDQETQYF. The CDR3 bases are TGTGCCAGCAGTTTCGAGGGAGATCAAGAGACCCAGTACTTC. The chain recombines TRBV6-6 with TRBJ2-5; TRBD2 might be the D (5 bases). There are 14 residues in the CDR3. Per the germline V gene, CDR1 is MNHNY and CDR2 is SVGAGI (reference sequence). V dropped 4 bases and J dropped 2 bases, with 11 bases sitting between them.

The CDR3 region has the DNA TGTGCCAGCAGTGCCTCGCGGGGAGGGGGGCAAGAGACCCAGTACTTC. Residues: CASSASRGGGQETQYF. The chain recombines TRBV2 with TRBJ2-5; possible D gene TRBD2, 7 bases. Between the trimmed V and J ends, which lost 4 bases and 2 bases, there was a span of 17 bases. Per the germline V gene, CDR1 is SNHLY and CDR2 is FYNNEI. The CDR3 totals 16 residues.

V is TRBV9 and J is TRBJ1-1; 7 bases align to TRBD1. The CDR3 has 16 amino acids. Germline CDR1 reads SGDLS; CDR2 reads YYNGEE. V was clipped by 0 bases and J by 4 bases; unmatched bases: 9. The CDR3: CASSVGTGLGGTEAFF. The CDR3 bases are TGTGCCAGCAGCGTAGGGACAGGATTGGGAGGCACTGAAGCTTTCTTT.

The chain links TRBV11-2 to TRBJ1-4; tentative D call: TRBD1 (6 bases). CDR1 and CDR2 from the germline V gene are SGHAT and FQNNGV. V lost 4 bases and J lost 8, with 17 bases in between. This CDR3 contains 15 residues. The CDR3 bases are TGTGCCAGCAGCTCCCAGGGGTGGGGGCGGGAAAAACTGTTTTTT. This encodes CASSSQGWGREKLFF.